The clone carrying this TCR beta chain was counted a few times. The antigen remains undetermined. Sequenced by immunoSEQ multiplex PCR; TCRdb stores in-frame clones only, minus some. Of approximately 15,000 clones listed, around 77% are singletons. Unstimulated regulatory T cells (CD4+CD25+CD127-), CD4+CD25- non-regulatory cells, CD4 and CD8 cells were FACS-sorted from thawed PBMCs. Before regulatory T cell sorting, thawed PBMCs rested overnight at 37°C in approximately 200 IU/ml IL-2. The CDR3 is 13 amino acids. The germline V gene encodes CDR1 SGHAT and CDR2 FQNNGV. Trimming took 0 bases from V and 10 from J, leaving 7 bases between them. The data belong to a study of Tregs in tolerant kidney transplant recipients. Notes on the study in general: Tolerant patients' donor-specific Tregs expanded beyond overall Tregs, suggesting antigen-driven growth. Tregs expanded with activated donor B cells seemed most donor-specific.

This TCR derives from a human donor who received a combined kidney and bone marrow transplant. The sequenced sample was Tregs from blood, obtained before the transplant. The rearrangement joins TRBV11-2 to TRBJ1-6; D is unclear. CDR3 loop: CASSLEPGSPLHF. The CDR3 coding sequence is TGTGCCAGCAGCTTAGAACCAGGATCACCCCTCCACTTT.